This T cell receptor (beta chain) was documented in a study of blood T cell repertoires in COVID-19. Concerning this clone: This CDR3 is also generated by other DNA sequences in the sample.

The germline V and J ends were trimmed by 2 bases and 5 bases, with 10 bases remaining between them. Germline CDR1 MDHEN, CDR2 SYDVKM. The CDR3 spans 14 residues. Sequencing used immunoSEQ multiplex PCR; TCRdb keeps in-frame clones, though not all of them. This sample has roughly 430,000 clones; approximately 91% occur once, and the top ten carry approximately 1.3%. Sequenced material: PBMCs or T cells enriched from blood (not recorded which). The rearrangement uses TRBV28 and TRBJ1-5, with D perhaps TRBD1 (5 bases). The clonotype originates from a woman between 18 and 29 years old who had been exposed to COVID-19. The CDR3 loop reads CASSLRQGYQPQHF. In nucleotides, the CDR3 is TGTGCCAGCAGTTTACGCCAGGGTTATCAGCCCCAGCATTTT.